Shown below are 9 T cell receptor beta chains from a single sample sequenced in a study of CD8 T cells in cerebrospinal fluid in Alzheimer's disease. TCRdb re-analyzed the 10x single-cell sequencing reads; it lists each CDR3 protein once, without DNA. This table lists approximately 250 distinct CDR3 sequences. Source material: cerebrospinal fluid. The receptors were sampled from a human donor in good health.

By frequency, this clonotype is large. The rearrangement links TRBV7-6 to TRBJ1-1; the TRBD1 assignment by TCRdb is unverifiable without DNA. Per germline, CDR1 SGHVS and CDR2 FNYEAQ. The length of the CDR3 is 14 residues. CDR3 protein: CASSSMGALTEAFF.

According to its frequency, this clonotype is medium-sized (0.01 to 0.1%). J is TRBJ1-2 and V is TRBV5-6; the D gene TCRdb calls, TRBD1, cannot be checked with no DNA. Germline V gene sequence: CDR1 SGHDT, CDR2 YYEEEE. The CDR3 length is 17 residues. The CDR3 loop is CASSDDRGRSTNYGYTF.

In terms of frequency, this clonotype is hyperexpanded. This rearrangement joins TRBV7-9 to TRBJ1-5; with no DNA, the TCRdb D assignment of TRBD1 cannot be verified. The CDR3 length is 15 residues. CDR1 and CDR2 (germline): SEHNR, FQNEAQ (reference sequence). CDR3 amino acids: CASSTTAAGNQPQHF.

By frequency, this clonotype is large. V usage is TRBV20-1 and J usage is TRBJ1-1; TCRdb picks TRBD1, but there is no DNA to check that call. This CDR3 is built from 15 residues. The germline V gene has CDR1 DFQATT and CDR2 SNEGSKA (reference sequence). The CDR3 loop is CSAPDQFRGGTEAFF.

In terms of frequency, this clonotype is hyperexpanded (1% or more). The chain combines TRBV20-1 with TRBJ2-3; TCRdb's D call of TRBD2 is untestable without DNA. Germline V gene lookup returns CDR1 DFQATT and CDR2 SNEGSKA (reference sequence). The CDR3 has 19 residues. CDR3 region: CSAESAESSGGIGTDTQYF.

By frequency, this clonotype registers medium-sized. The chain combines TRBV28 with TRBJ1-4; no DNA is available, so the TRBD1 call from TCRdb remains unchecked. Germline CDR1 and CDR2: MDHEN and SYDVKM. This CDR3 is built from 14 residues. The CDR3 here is CASSTGTEKEKLFF. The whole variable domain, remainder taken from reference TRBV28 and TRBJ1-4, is DVKVTQSSRYLVKRTGEKVFLECVQDMDHENMFWYRQDPGLGLRLIYFSYDVKMKEKGDIPEGYSVSREKKERFSLILESASTNQTSMYLCASSTGTEKEKLFFGSGTQLSVL.

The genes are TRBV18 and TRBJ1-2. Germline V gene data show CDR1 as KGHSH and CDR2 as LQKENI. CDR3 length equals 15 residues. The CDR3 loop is CASSPSAGTNYGYTF.

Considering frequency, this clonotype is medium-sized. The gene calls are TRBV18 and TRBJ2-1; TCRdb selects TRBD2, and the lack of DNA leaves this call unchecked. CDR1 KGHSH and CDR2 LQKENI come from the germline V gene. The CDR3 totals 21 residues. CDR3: CASSRAPPGGLAGDSYNEQFF. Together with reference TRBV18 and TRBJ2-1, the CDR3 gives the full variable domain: NAGVMQNPRHLVRRRGQEARLRCSPMKGHSHVYWYRQLPEEGLKFMVYLQKENIIDESGMPKERFSAEFPKEGPSILRIQQVVRGDSAAYFCASSRAPPGGLAGDSYNEQFFGPGTRLTVL.

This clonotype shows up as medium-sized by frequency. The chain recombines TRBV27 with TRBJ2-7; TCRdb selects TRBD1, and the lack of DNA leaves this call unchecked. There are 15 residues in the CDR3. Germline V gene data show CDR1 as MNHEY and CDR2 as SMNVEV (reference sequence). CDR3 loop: CASSITGTVTYEQYF.